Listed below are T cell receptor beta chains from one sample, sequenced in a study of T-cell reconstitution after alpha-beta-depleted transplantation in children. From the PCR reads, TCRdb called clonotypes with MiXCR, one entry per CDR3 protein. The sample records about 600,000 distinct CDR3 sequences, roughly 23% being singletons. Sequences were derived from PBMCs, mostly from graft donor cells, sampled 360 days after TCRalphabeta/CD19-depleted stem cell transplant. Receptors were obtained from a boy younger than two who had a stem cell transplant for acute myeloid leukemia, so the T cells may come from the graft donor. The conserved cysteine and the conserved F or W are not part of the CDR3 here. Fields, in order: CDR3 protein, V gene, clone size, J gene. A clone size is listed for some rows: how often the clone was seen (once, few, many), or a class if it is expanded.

cdr3_aa: ASSYIRGDNQPQH
v_call: TRBV6-5
clone_size: -
j_call: TRBJ1-5

cdr3_aa: ASSLFLLGSQETQY
v_call: TRBV7-9
clone_size: many
j_call: TRBJ2-5

cdr3_aa: SAPLGIEQF
v_call: TRBV29-1
clone_size: -
j_call: TRBJ2-1

cdr3_aa: ASSGGRNSYEQY
v_call: TRBV6-4
clone_size: -
j_call: TRBJ2-7

cdr3_aa: ASSFFLGDRRTSTDTQY
v_call: TRBV12-3/TRBV12-4
clone_size: -
j_call: TRBJ2-3

cdr3_aa: ASSLGRGNTDTQY
v_call: TRBV7-2
clone_size: -
j_call: TRBJ2-3

cdr3_aa: ASSPQTGDNEQF
v_call: TRBV7-7
clone_size: -
j_call: TRBJ2-1

cdr3_aa: SARDMWNRATYEQY
v_call: TRBV20-1
clone_size: -
j_call: TRBJ2-7

cdr3_aa: ASSRRVSPSGTDTQY
v_call: TRBV12-3/TRBV12-4
clone_size: -
j_call: TRBJ2-3

cdr3_aa: ASSPGDYRTDTQY
v_call: TRBV5-1
clone_size: few
j_call: TRBJ2-3

cdr3_aa: ASSLAPHTDTQY
v_call: TRBV12-3/TRBV12-4
clone_size: -
j_call: TRBJ2-3

cdr3_aa: ATSRDLGHPLRALEQF
v_call: TRBV15
clone_size: many
j_call: TRBJ2-1

cdr3_aa: ASSPRPSSGRNEQF
v_call: TRBV7-6
clone_size: -
j_call: TRBJ2-1

cdr3_aa: ASTKSTGVNGYT
v_call: TRBV25-1
clone_size: -
j_call: TRBJ1-2

cdr3_aa: ASTDWTGRTEAF
v_call: TRBV6-1
clone_size: few
j_call: TRBJ1-1

cdr3_aa: ASSQDYEQY
v_call: TRBV14
clone_size: many
j_call: TRBJ2-7

cdr3_aa: AWTGQGNSPLH
v_call: TRBV30
clone_size: -
j_call: TRBJ1-6

cdr3_aa: ASSLGAGNGGETQY
v_call: TRBV5-4
clone_size: many
j_call: TRBJ2-5

cdr3_aa: ASSFTGALGRETQY
v_call: TRBV7-9
clone_size: -
j_call: TRBJ2-5

cdr3_aa: SARGDGTGASNEKLF
v_call: TRBV20-1
clone_size: -
j_call: TRBJ1-4

cdr3_aa: ATSIFRGLTGELF
v_call: TRBV15
clone_size: few
j_call: TRBJ2-2

cdr3_aa: ASSAGGGTGNEQF
v_call: TRBV9
clone_size: -
j_call: TRBJ2-1

cdr3_aa: ASSLATGMGVHQPQH
v_call: TRBV5-6
clone_size: -
j_call: TRBJ1-5

cdr3_aa: ASSFVSQETQY
v_call: TRBV7-2
clone_size: few
j_call: TRBJ2-5

cdr3_aa: ASYRTRNTEAF
v_call: TRBV28
clone_size: many
j_call: TRBJ1-1

cdr3_aa: TSSFQDYSNQPQH
v_call: TRBV7-2
clone_size: few
j_call: TRBJ1-5

cdr3_aa: ASSPGNRASGANVLT
v_call: TRBV27
clone_size: many
j_call: TRBJ2-6

cdr3_aa: ASSQDFAGPYNEQF
v_call: TRBV4-2
clone_size: -
j_call: TRBJ2-1

cdr3_aa: AIKAGETETQY
v_call: TRBV10-3
clone_size: -
j_call: TRBJ2-5

cdr3_aa: ASSELGTRAYEQY
v_call: TRBV6-1
clone_size: few
j_call: TRBJ2-7

cdr3_aa: SVRARGSPPTNEKLF
v_call: TRBV29-1
clone_size: -
j_call: TRBJ1-4

cdr3_aa: ASSETTGYGNTIY
v_call: TRBV9
clone_size: -
j_call: TRBJ1-3

cdr3_aa: SATGTLPYEQY
v_call: TRBV20-1
clone_size: -
j_call: TRBJ2-7

cdr3_aa: ATSRDLQGARYQPQH
v_call: TRBV15
clone_size: -
j_call: TRBJ1-5

cdr3_aa: ASSYKGWGHNTEAF
v_call: TRBV6-5
clone_size: -
j_call: TRBJ1-1

cdr3_aa: ASSLRTADTQY
v_call: TRBV7-2
clone_size: -
j_call: TRBJ2-3

cdr3_aa: SARETGANQPQH
v_call: TRBV20-1
clone_size: -
j_call: TRBJ1-5

cdr3_aa: ASSTPSTGIGNTIY
v_call: TRBV6-1
clone_size: -
j_call: TRBJ1-3

cdr3_aa: ASSFEGGAVNEQF
v_call: TRBV6-4
clone_size: -
j_call: TRBJ2-1

cdr3_aa: ASSGQGKGEQF
v_call: TRBV27
clone_size: many
j_call: TRBJ2-1

cdr3_aa: AYRTNTGELF
v_call: TRBV28
clone_size: many
j_call: TRBJ2-2

cdr3_aa: SARIQGVTDTQY
v_call: TRBV20-1
clone_size: many
j_call: TRBJ2-3

cdr3_aa: AISVNRGNEQF
v_call: TRBV10-3
clone_size: many
j_call: TRBJ2-1

cdr3_aa: SARAGTGYGYT
v_call: TRBV20-1
clone_size: few
j_call: TRBJ1-2

cdr3_aa: ASSLIGGLSTEAF
v_call: TRBV12-3/TRBV12-4
clone_size: few
j_call: TRBJ1-1

cdr3_aa: ASSLISPMNTEAF
v_call: TRBV7-9
clone_size: -
j_call: TRBJ1-1

cdr3_aa: ASTQGLAGAAGELF
v_call: TRBV4-3
clone_size: many
j_call: TRBJ2-2

cdr3_aa: ASTIWTGSTYNEQF
v_call: TRBV12-3/TRBV12-4
clone_size: -
j_call: TRBJ2-1

cdr3_aa: ASLSPTSGNSGNTIY
v_call: TRBV12-3/TRBV12-4
clone_size: many
j_call: TRBJ1-3

cdr3_aa: AIRGRLDTEAF
v_call: TRBV10-3
clone_size: few
j_call: TRBJ1-1

cdr3_aa: ASSAWANTGELF
v_call: TRBV25-1
clone_size: -
j_call: TRBJ2-2

cdr3_aa: ASSLGAPRGLIGYT
v_call: TRBV5-5
clone_size: few
j_call: TRBJ1-2